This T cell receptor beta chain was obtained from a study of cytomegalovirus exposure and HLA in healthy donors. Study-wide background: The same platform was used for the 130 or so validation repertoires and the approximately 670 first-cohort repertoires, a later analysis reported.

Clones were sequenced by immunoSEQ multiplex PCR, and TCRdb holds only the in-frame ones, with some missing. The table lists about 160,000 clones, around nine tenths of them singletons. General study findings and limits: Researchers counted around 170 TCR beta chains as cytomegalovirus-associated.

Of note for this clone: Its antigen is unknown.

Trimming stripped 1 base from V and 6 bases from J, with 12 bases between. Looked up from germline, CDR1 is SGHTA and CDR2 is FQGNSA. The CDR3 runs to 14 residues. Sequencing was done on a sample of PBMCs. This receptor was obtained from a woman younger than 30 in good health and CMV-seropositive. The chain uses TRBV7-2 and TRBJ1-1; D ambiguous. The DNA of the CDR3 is TGTGCCAGCAGCTTAGGGGCCGCCTGGGCTGAAGCTTTCTTT. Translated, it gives CASSLGAAWAEAFF.